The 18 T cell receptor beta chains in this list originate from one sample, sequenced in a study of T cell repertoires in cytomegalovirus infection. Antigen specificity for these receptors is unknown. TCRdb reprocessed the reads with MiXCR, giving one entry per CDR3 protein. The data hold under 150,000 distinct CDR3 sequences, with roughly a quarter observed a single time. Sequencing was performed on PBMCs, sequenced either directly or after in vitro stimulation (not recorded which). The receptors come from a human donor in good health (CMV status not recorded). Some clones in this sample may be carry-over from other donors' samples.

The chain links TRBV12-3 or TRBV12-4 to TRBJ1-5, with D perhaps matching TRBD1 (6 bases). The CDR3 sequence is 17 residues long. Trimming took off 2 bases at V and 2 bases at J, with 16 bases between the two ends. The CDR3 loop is CASSLYIRGAGNQPQHF. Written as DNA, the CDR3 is TGTGCCAGCAGTTTATATATACGGGGGGCAGGCAATCAGCCCCAGCATTTT.

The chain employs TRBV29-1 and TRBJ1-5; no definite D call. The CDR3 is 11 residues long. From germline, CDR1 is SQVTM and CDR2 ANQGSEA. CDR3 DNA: TGCCCCCGTCAAAGCAATCAGCCCCAGCATTTT. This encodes CPRQSNQPQHF.

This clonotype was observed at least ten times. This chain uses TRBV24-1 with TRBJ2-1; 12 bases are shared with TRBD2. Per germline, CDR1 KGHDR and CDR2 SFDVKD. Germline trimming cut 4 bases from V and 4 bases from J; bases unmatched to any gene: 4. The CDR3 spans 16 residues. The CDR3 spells CATSDLTSGGYNEQFF. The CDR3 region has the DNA TGTGCCACCAGTGACCTGACTAGCGGGGGATACAATGAGCAGTTCTTC.

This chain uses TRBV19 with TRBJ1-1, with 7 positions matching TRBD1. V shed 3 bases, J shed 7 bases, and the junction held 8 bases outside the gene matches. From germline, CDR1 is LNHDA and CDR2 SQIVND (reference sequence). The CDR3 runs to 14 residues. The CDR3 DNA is TGTGCCAGTAGTATCCCTACAGGGGCTGGTGAAGCTTTCTTT. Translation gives CASSIPTGAGEAFF.

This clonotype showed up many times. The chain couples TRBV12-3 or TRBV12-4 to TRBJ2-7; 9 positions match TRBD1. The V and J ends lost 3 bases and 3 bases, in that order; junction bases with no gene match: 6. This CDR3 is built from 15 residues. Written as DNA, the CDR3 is TGTGCCAGCAGTTTCGGGGACAGGGCAAGCTACGAGCAGTACTTC. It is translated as CASSFGDRASYEQYF.

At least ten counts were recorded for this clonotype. CDR3: CANRQGATPLGLAGDICYEQYV. The DNA for the CDR3 is TGTGCCAACAGACAGGGGGCCACACCATTGGGACTAGCGGGAGATATTTGCTACGAGCAGTACGTC. The J gene is TRBJ2-7, the V gene TRBV25-1; 14 nucleotides match TRBD2. The CDR3 length is 22 residues. J was trimmed by 3 bases and V by 10 bases; bases with no gene match: 29. Germline CDR1 reads MGHDK; CDR2 reads SYGVNS.

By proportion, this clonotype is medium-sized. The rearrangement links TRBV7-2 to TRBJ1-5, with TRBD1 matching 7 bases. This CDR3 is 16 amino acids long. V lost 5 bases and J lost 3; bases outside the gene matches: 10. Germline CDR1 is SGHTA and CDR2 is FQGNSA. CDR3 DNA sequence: TGTGCCAGCAGCGCAAACCAGGGGGGCAACAATCAGCCCCAGCATTTT. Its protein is CASSANQGGNNQPQHF.

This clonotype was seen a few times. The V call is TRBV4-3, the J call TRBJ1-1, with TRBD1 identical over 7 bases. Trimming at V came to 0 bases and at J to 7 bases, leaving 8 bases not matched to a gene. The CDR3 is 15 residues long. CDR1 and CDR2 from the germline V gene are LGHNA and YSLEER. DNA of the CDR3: TGCGCCAGCAGCCAAGATCGGACACAGGGGAGTGAAGCTTTCTTT. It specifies CASSQDRTQGSEAFF.

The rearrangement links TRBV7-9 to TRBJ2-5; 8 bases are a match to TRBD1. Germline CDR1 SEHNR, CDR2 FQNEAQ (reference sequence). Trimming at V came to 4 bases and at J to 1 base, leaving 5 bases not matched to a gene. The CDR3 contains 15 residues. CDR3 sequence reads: CASSSDRDIQETQYF. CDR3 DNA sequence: TGTGCCAGCAGCTCGGACAGGGACATCCAAGAGACCCAGTACTTC.

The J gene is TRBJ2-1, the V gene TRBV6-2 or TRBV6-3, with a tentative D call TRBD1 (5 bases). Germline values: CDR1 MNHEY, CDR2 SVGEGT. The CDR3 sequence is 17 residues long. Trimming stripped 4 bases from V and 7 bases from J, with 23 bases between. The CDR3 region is CASSSLLVPQTANEQFF. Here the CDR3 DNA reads TGTGCCAGCAGTTCTCTTTTAGTGCCGCAGACAGCGAATGAGCAGTTCTTC.

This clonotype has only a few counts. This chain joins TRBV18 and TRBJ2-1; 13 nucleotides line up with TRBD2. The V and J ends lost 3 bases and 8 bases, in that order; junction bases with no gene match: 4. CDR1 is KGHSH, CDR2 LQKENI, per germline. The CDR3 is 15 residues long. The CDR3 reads CASSPQLAGGDEQFF. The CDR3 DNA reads TGTGCCAGCTCACCTCAACTAGCGGGAGGGGATGAGCAGTTCTTC.

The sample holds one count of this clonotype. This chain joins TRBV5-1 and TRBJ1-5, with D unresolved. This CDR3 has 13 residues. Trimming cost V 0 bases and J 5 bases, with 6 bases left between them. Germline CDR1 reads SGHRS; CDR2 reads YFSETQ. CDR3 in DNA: TGCGCCAGCAGCTTGGACGAGTATCAGCCCCAGCATTTT. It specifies CASSLDEYQPQHF.

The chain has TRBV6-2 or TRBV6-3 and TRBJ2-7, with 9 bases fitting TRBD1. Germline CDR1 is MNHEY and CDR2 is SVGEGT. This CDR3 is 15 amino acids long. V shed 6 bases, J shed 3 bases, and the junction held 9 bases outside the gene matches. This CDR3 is CASSMGQGGFYEQYF. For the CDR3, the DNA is TGTGCCAGCAGCATGGGACAGGGAGGATTCTACGAGCAGTACTTC.

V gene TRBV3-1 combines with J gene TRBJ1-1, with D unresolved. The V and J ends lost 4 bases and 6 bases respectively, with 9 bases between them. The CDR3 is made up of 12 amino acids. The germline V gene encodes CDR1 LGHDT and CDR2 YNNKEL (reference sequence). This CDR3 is CASSRVGAEAFF. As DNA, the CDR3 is TGTGCCAGCAGCCGGGTGGGCGCTGAAGCTTTCTTT.

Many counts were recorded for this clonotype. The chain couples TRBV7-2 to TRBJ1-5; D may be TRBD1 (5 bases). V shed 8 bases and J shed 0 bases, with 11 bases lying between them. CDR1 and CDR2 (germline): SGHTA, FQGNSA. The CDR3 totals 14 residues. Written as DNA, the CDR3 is TGTGCCAGCCGGGGGACGGATAGCAATCAGCCCCAGCATTTT. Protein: CASRGTDSNQPQHF.

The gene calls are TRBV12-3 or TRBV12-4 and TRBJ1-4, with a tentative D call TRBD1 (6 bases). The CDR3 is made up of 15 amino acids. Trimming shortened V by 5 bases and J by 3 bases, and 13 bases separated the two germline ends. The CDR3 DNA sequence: TGTGCCAGCAGTCGAAATGGACAGTCTAATGAAAAACTGTTTTTT. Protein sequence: CASSRNGQSNEKLFF.

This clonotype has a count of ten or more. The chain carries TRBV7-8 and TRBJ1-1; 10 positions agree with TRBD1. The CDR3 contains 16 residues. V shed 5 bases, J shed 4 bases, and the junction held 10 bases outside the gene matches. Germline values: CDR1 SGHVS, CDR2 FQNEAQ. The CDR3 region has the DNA TGTGCCAGCAGCATCCGGGACAGGGGAAGGAGCACTGAAGCTTTCTTT. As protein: CASSIRDRGRSTEAFF. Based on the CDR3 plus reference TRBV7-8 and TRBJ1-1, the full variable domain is GAGVSQSPRYKVAKRGQDVALRCDPISGHVSLFWYQQALGQGPEFLTYFQNEAQLDKSGLPSDRFFAERPEGSVSTLKIQRTQQEDSAVYLCASSIRDRGRSTEAFFGQGTRLTVV.

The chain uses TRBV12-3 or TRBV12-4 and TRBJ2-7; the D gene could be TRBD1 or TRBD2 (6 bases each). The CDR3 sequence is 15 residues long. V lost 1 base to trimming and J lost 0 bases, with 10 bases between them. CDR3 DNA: TGTGCCAGCAGTTTAGGTGGAGGGGGCTCCTACGAGCAGTACGTC. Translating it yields CASSLGGGGSYEQYV.